The entry that follows covers one T cell receptor beta chain sequence. Germline V gives CDR1 SEHNR, CDR2 FQNEAQ (reference sequence). This CDR3 is built from 12 residues. With 1 base removed from V and 3 bases from J, the gap between germline ends came to 3 bases. Assay used: immunoSEQ multiplex PCR; TCRdb lists only in-frame clones, some missing. Of approximately 710,000 clones in the sample, roughly 87% were seen once. Donors were Caucasian adults residing in Nashville, Tennessee, USA. The sample originates from a study of shared clonotypes between healthy human individuals. Across the whole study: Per-donor plates numbered three CD4 naive, three CD4 memory, two CD8 naive and one CD8 memory.

Material for sequencing was memory CD8+ T cells from PBMCs. Documented subset: CD45RO+ cells pooled with CCR7-negative TemRA cells. The rearrangement links TRBV7-9 to TRBJ1-1; D is undetermined. The sequence derives from a man between 18 and 29 years old in good health. Some clones in this sample may be carry-over from other donors' samples. The CDR3 loop reads CASSLGYTEAFF. CDR3 in DNA: TGTGCCAGCAGCTTAGGGTACACTGAAGCTTTCTTT.